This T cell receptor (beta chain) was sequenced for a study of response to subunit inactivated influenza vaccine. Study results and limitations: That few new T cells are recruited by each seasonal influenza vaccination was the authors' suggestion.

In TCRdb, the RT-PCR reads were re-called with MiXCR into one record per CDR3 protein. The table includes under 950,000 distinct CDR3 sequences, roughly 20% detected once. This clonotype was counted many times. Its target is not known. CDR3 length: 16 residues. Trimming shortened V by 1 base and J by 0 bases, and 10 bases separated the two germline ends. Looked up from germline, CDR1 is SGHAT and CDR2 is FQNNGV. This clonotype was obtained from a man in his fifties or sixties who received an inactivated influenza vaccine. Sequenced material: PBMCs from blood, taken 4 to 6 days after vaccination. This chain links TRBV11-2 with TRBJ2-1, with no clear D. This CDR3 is CASSLGGRSSYNEQFF. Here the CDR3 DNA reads TGTGCCAGCAGCTTAGGTGGCCGAAGCTCCTACAATGAGCAGTTCTTC.